These T cell receptor beta chains were read from a single sample in a study of cytomegalovirus exposure and HLA in healthy donors. TCRdb's table, derived via immunoSEQ multiplex PCR, lists solely in-frame clones and lacks some. Recorded here are 70,000 or so clones; the top ten clones represent 4.5% to 5%. Sequencing input: PBMCs. Every receptor here comes from a man in his forties or fifties in good health and CMV-seronegative. The CDR3 runs from the conserved cysteine through the conserved F or W.

TRBV30	14	CALDRDTKGETQYF
TRBV25-1	14	CASSGTGAHNEQFF
TRBV19	16	CASSPWTSGAKNIQYF
TRBV7-9	16	CASSFRGTGISHEQFF
TRBV9	14	CASSGTGRNTEAFF
TRBV9	15	CASSATGGTNEKLFF
TRBV7-9	15	CASSDRDRVGEKLFF
TRBV7-9	15	CASSLAQGASTEAFF
TRBV9	15	CASSQGGGGGNEQFF
TRBV18	14	CASSRDSLNTEAFF
TRBV7-2	15	CASRRNPTGSYEQYF
TRBV29-1	14	CSGGGQGAQETQYF
TRBV5-1	14	CASSLTGVSTEAFF